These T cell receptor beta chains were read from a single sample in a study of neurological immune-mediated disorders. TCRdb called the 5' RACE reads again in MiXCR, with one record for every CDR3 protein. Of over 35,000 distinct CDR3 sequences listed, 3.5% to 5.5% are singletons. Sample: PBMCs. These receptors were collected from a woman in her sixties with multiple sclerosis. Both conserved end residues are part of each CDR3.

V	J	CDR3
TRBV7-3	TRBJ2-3	CASSLGVAGTDTQYF
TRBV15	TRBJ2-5	CATSRRLAGETQYF
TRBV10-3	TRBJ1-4	CAISEEGLGNEKLFF
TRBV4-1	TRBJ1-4	CASSQEAKEKLFF
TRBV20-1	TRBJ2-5	CSAPGLAGETQYF
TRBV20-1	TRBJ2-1	CSARPTSGGGNEQFF
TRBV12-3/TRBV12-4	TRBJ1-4	CASSLAAVGEKLFF
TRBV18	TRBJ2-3	CASSPSGVTDTQYF
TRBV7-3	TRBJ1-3	CASSLSTGNTIYF
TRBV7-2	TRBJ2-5	CASSLSSGSETQYF